These 5 T cell receptor beta chains came from one sample sequenced in a study of cytomegalovirus exposure and HLA in healthy donors. The PCR employed 60 Vbeta primers together with 13 Jbeta primers. TCRdb keeps only in-frame clones here, not all; method: immunoSEQ multiplex PCR. The table lists fewer than 150,000 clones, about four fifths of them singletons, with roughly 6.2% in the top ten. The specimen was PBMCs. The receptors shown here come from a woman aged 35 to 49 in good health and CMV-seropositive.

The rearrangement uses TRBV11-2 and TRBJ1-4; a possible D gene is TRBD1 (6 bases). This CDR3 has 15 amino acids. Germline V gene lookup returns CDR1 SGHAT and CDR2 FQNNGV. Trimming pared 7 bases from V and 4 bases from J, leaving 16 bases between. The CDR3 loop is CASTQNRALNEKLFF. The CDR3 DNA follows: TGTGCCAGCACACAAAACAGGGCTCTTAATGAAAAACTGTTTTTT.

This clone was picked up a small number of times. The chain combines TRBV9 with TRBJ2-3; D unresolved. This CDR3 contains 12 residues. CDR1 is SGDLS and CDR2 is YYNGEE in the germline V gene. Trimming removed 4 bases from V and 6 bases from J, with 9 bases in between. The CDR3: CASSQSLDTQYF. DNA for the CDR3: TGTGCCAGCAGCCAGTCCTTGGATACGCAGTATTTT.

CDR3 sequence (DNA): TGTGCCAGCAGCTCCGGTTCGGGACTAGCGGGAGGACGCAATGAGCAGTTCTTC. Protein product: CASSSGSGLAGGRNEQFF. This chain joins TRBV11-3 and TRBJ2-1, with 15 bases matching TRBD2. V trimming: 4 bases; J trimming: 6 bases; junction bases outside the gene matches: 10. The length of the CDR3 is 18 residues. Germline loops: CDR1 SGHNT, CDR2 YENEEA.

In its sample, this clone was seen once. The chain uses TRBV18 and TRBJ2-5; a possible D gene is TRBD1 (6 bases). Germline-derived CDR1 and CDR2 are KGHSH and LQKENI. V gave up 2 bases and J gave up 5 bases, with 9 bases separating them. This CDR3 region has 13 residues. CDR3 bases: TGTGCCAGCTCACCAGCACAGGGTGAGACCCAGTACTTC. Residues: CASSPAQGETQYF.

The chain is built from TRBV28 and TRBJ2-3; 10 positions agree with TRBD2. The V gene's germline CDR1 is MDHEN and CDR2 SYDVKM. The J segment lost 0 bases and the V segment lost 4 bases, leaving 13 bases of the junction unmatched. CDR3 length: 19 amino acids. CDR3 nucleotide sequence: TGTGCCAGCAGTTCCCCCCTAGCGGGAGTCCGAACTAGCACAGATACGCAGTATTTT. It translates to CASSSPLAGVRTSTDTQYF. Full variable domain (rest looked up from reference TRBV28 and TRBJ2-3): DVKVTQSSRYLVKRTGEKVFLECVQDMDHENMFWYRQDPGLGLRLIYFSYDVKMKEKGDIPEGYSVSREKKERFSLILESASTNQTSMYLCASSSPLAGVRTSTDTQYFGPGTRLTVL.